This paragraph reports one TCR beta chain. Its antigen is undetermined. The data were obtained in a study of somatic mutations in cytotoxic T cells in rheumatoid arthritis. Findings and caveats of the study: The slight TRBV07 underrepresentation in rheumatoid arthritis patients was not adjusted for multiple comparisons. Expanded CD8+ clones had unknown antigen targets.

Germline CDR1 reads SQVTM; CDR2 reads ANQGSEA. The CDR3 has 14 amino acids. With 1 base removed from V and 2 bases from J, the gap between germline ends came to 12 bases. Clones were sequenced by immunoSEQ multiplex PCR, and TCRdb holds only the in-frame ones, with some missing. The sample comprises several thousand clones, more than 45% of which are singletons, and about 25% rests with the top ten. Sequenced sample: CD8+ T cells sorted from blood. The chain employs TRBV29-1 and TRBJ2-7; D is ambiguous. The clonotype comes from a woman aged 40 to 49 in good health. CDR3 in amino acids: CSVEADTITYEQYF. The CDR3 DNA is TGCAGCGTTGAAGCGGATACAATCACCTACGAGCAGTACTTC.